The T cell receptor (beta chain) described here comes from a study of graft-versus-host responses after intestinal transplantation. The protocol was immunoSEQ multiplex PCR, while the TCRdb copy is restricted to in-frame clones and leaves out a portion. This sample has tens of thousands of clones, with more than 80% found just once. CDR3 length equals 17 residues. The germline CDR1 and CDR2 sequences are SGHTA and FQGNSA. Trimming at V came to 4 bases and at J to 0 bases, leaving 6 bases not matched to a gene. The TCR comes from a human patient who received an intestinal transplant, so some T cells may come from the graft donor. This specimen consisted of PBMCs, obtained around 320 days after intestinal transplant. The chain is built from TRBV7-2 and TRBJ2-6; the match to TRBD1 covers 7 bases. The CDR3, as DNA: TGTGCCAGCAGCTCCCGGACAGGCATCTCTGGGGCCAACGTCCTGACTTTC. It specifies CASSSRTGISGANVLTF.